Shown below are 23 T cell receptor beta chains from a single sample sequenced in a study of long-term antiretroviral therapy in people with HIV. Survey level was the resolution at which the v3.0 immunoSEQ assay ran. This table comes from immunoSEQ multiplex PCR, and its TCRdb copy is limited to in-frame clones, with some not included. Here the sample spans 9,500 to 11,000 clones, less than 80% being singletons. Source: unsorted PBMCs, taken at the start of antiretroviral therapy, before treatment. All receptors come from a man aged 25-45 years with HIV.

The genes are TRBV2 and TRBJ2-3; tentatively, D is TRBD1 (6 bases). The CDR3 is made up of 18 amino acids. Germline V gene sequence: CDR1 SNHLY, CDR2 FYNNEI. Between the trimmed V and J ends, which lost 3 bases and 0 bases, there was a span of 19 bases. CDR3: CASSDSGAGDRSTDTQYF. The CDR3 DNA reads TGTGCCAGCAGTGATTCGGGTGCCGGCGACAGGAGCACAGATACGCAGTATTTT.

The V and J genes are TRBV5-4 and TRBJ2-3; 8 nucleotides agree with TRBD2. Trimming cost V 1 base and J 4 bases; bases outside gene matches: 8. Germline V gives CDR1 SGHNT, CDR2 YYREEE (reference sequence). The CDR3 sequence is 16 residues long. CDR3 DNA sequence: TGTGCCAGCAGCTTGTCCGCGGGGGGCAGGGCAGATACGCAGTATTTT. Protein product: CASSLSAGGRADTQYF.

This clone turned up a few times. The rearrangement uses TRBV27 and TRBJ2-7; no definite D call. Germline-derived CDR1 and CDR2 are MNHEY and SMNVEV (reference sequence). The CDR3 sequence is 12 residues long. Trimming left V 4 bases short and J 0 bases short, with 4 bases between. DNA for the CDR3: TGTGCCAGCAGTTCCCTCTCCTACGAGCAGTACTTC. It is translated as CASSSLSYEQYF.

The gene calls are TRBV27 and TRBJ1-2; 7 bases align to TRBD1. The CDR3 runs 12 residues. After removal of 5 bases from V and 8 bases from J, the junction contained 5 bases not matched to a gene. CDR1 is MNHEY and CDR2 is SMNVEV in the germline V gene (reference sequence). CDR3 coding DNA: TGTGCCAGCAGTATAGGGGGCTTGGGCTACACCTTC. Its protein is CASSIGGLGYTF.

The chain uses TRBV6-6 and TRBJ2-7; no reliable D call. This CDR3 region has 13 residues. The ends were cut back, 0 bases at V and 1 base at J, with 4 bases in the middle. The germline CDR1 and CDR2 sequences are MNHNY and SVGAGI (reference sequence). The chain's CDR3 is CASSYSISYEQYF. The CDR3, as DNA: TGTGCCAGCAGTTACTCGATATCCTACGAGCAGTACTTC.

The V and J genes are TRBV7-3 and TRBJ2-1, with D maybe TRBD2 (6 bases). This CDR3 spans 14 amino acids. V dropped 5 bases and J dropped 2 bases, with 10 bases sitting between them. The germline V gene encodes CDR1 SGHTA and CDR2 FQGTGA. CDR3 nucleotide sequence: TGTGCCAGCAGCCCGACTAGTACCTACAATGAGCAGTTCTTC. Encoded protein: CASSPTSTYNEQFF.

By its share, this clone is medium-sized. The V gene is TRBV27, the J gene TRBJ1-6; the D gene is possibly TRBD1 (5 bases). From germline, CDR1 is MNHEY and CDR2 SMNVEV (reference sequence). The CDR3 runs 15 residues. Trimming shortened V by 4 bases and J by 7 bases, and 14 bases separated the two germline ends. The CDR3 is CASSWSRDGNSPLHF. CDR3 nucleotide sequence: TGTGCCAGCAGTTGGTCCCGGGACGGGAATTCACCCCTCCACTTT.

The chain joins TRBV7-8 to TRBJ1-3; a possible D gene is TRBD1 (5 bases). With 1 base removed from V and 4 bases from J, the gap between germline ends came to 14 bases. Germline lookup yields CDR1 SGHVS and CDR2 FQNEAQ. The CDR3 is 16 amino acids. CDR3 sequence: CASSLVTGAVGNTIYF. The DNA of the CDR3 is TGTGCCAGCAGCTTAGTTACCGGGGCGGTGGGAAACACCATATATTTT.

This clone was found a few times. The chain is built from TRBV29-1 and TRBJ1-2, with D unresolved. This CDR3 is built from 10 residues. The germline V gene encodes CDR1 SQVTM and CDR2 ANQGSEA. V was trimmed by 7 bases and J by 8 bases, leaving 11 bases between them. The CDR3 sequence: CSASMGGYTF. DNA for the CDR3: TGCAGCGCGTCTATGGGCGGCTACACCTTC.

The rearrangement joins TRBV5-1 to TRBJ2-1; D might be TRBD2 (5 bases). There are 15 residues in the CDR3. The germline V gene has CDR1 SGHRS and CDR2 YFSETQ. The V end lost 5 bases, the J end lost 5 bases, and 17 bases lay between the germline ends. The chain's CDR3 is CASSLWENSNNEQFF. The DNA of the CDR3 is TGCGCCAGCAGTCTCTGGGAGAACTCGAACAATGAGCAGTTCTTC.

On this clone: The junction differs from germline at one of its ends, possibly a read error. The same CDR3 can be traced to other DNA sequences in this sample. The genes are TRBV5-4 and TRBJ2-7, with D possibly matching TRBD1 (5 bases). Germline V gene sequence: CDR1 SGHNT, CDR2 YYREEE (reference sequence). The length of the CDR3 is 16 residues. The CDR3 reads CASSQEMTAATYEQYF. CDR3 nucleotides: TGCGCCAGCAGCCAAGAAATGACAGCAGCAACCTACGAGCAGTACTTC.

The V gene is TRBV2, the J gene TRBJ1-3, with 7 bases lining up with TRBD1. Germline V CDR1 and CDR2: SNHLY, FYNNEI. V lost 9 bases, J lost 2 bases, and 4 bases stayed unmatched. CDR3 length: 13 residues. CDR3 nucleotide sequence: TGTGCCAGGGCCACAGGGGCTGGAAACACCATATATTTT. As protein: CARATGAGNTIYF.

The gene calls are TRBV14 and TRBJ2-4; no definite D call. CDR1 and CDR2 (germline): SGHDN, FVKESK. Trimming shortened V by 0 bases and J by 2 bases, and 14 bases separated the two germline ends. The CDR3 sequence is 17 residues long. The CDR3 bases are TGTGCCAGCAGCCAAGATCAAGGGATTGGAACCAAAAACATTCAGTACTTC. The encoded protein is CASSQDQGIGTKNIQYF.

This chain joins TRBV7-2 and TRBJ2-3, with D possibly being TRBD2 (5 bases). CDR3 length: 13 amino acids. CDR1 and CDR2 from the germline V gene are SGHTA and FQGNSA. V was clipped by 1 base and J by 7 bases, with 9 bases between them. The DNA for the CDR3 is TGTGCCAGCAGCTTAGGGGGAGTAAATACGCAGTATTTT. This translates into CASSLGGVNTQYF.

This clone is a singleton in its sample. The V gene is TRBV6-6, the J gene TRBJ2-7, with D hard to call. Germline CDR1 and CDR2: MNHNY and SVGAGI (reference sequence). V lost 0 bases, J lost 0 bases, and 12 bases lay in between. The CDR3 contains 16 residues. CDR3 protein: CASSYSKGAVSYEQYF. CDR3 nucleotide sequence: TGTGCCAGCAGTTACTCCAAGGGCGCGGTCTCCTACGAGCAGTACTTC.

This sequence joins TRBV6-4 and TRBJ1-5; D is unresolved. V dropped 6 bases and J dropped 2 bases, with 8 bases sitting between them. This CDR3 spans 13 amino acids. Germline CDR1 and CDR2: MRHNA and SNTAGT. The CDR3 loop reads CASRARRNQPQHF. CDR3 in DNA: TGTGCCAGCAGGGCCAGGCGCAATCAGCCCCAGCATTTT.

This clone was picked up a small number of times. CDR3 sequence: CASSWTQGFEQYF. The CDR3 DNA sequence: TGTGCCAGCAGTTGGACACAGGGCTTCGAGCAGTACTTC. The chain carries TRBV28 and TRBJ2-7, with D possibly TRBD1 on 6 matching bases. The CDR3 consists of 13 residues. Germline V gene lookup returns CDR1 MDHEN and CDR2 SYDVKM. Between the trimmed V and J ends, which lost 4 bases and 6 bases, there was a span of 13 bases.

The V and J genes are TRBV27 and TRBJ2-7, with D hard to call. This CDR3 has 13 amino acids. The germline V gene encodes CDR1 MNHEY and CDR2 SMNVEV (reference sequence). V gave up 7 bases and J gave up 0 bases, with 10 bases separating them. DNA for the CDR3: TGTGCCAGCACCCGGACGGGCTCCTACGAGCAGTACTTC. Its protein is CASTRTGSYEQYF.

The chain links TRBV5-8 to TRBJ1-1, with unresolved D. The V end lost 5 bases, the J end lost 8 bases, and 16 bases lay between the germline ends. The germline CDR1 and CDR2 sequences are SGHTS and YDEGEE. The CDR3 runs to 13 residues. CDR3 DNA: TGTGCCAGCAGTTACGTCGTGGGCGCCGAAGCTTTCTTT. Translated, it gives CASSYVVGAEAFF.

The chain employs TRBV19 and TRBJ2-1, with TRBD2 matching over 7 bases. J was trimmed by 0 bases and V by 3 bases; bases with no gene match: 8. The CDR3 consists of 17 residues. CDR1 is LNHDA, CDR2 SQIVND, per germline (reference sequence). The CDR3 sequence is CASSIPTSWGSYNEQFF. Here the CDR3 DNA reads TGTGCCAGTAGTATTCCGACTAGCTGGGGCTCCTACAATGAGCAGTTCTTC. The full variable domain, its missing parts supplied by reference TRBV19 and TRBJ2-1, is DGGITQSPKYLFRKEGQNVTLSCEQNLNHDAMYWYRQDPGQGLRLIYYSQIVNDFQKGDIAEGYSVSREKKESFPLTVTSAQKNPTAFYLCASSIPTSWGSYNEQFFGPGTRLTVL.

The chain employs TRBV5-1 and TRBJ2-2; D possibly corresponds to TRBD2 (6 bases). The CDR3 has 14 residues. Germline V gene sequence: CDR1 SGHRS, CDR2 YFSETQ. Trimming took 7 bases from V and 0 from J, leaving 10 bases between them. Here the CDR3 reads CASLSGSNTGELFF. The CDR3 DNA is TGCGCCAGCTTAAGCGGGTCGAACACCGGGGAGCTGTTTTTT.

The chain carries TRBV7-9 and TRBJ2-7, with D possibly matching TRBD2 (6 bases). V was clipped by 3 bases and J by 0 bases, with 9 bases between them. The CDR3 contains 14 residues. Germline-derived CDR1 and CDR2 are SEHNR and FQNEAQ (reference sequence). CDR3 nucleotides: TGTGCCAGCAGCTTCGGGCGGGGCTCCTACGAGCAGTACTTC. This translates into CASSFGRGSYEQYF. Based on the CDR3 plus reference TRBV7-9 and TRBJ2-7, the full variable domain is DTGVSQNPRHKITKRGQNVTFRCDPISEHNRLYWYRQTLGQGPEFLTYFQNEAQLEKSRLLSDRFSAERPKGSFSTLEIQRTEQGDSAMYLCASSFGRGSYEQYFGPGTRLTVT.

This chain joins TRBV20-1 and TRBJ1-1; D unresolved. The CDR3 is 11 amino acids. Germline CDR1 and CDR2: DFQATT and SNEGSKA (reference sequence). CDR3 in amino acids: CSLHKNTEAFF. The CDR3 DNA sequence: TGCTCCCTCCACAAGAACACTGAAGCTTTCTTT.